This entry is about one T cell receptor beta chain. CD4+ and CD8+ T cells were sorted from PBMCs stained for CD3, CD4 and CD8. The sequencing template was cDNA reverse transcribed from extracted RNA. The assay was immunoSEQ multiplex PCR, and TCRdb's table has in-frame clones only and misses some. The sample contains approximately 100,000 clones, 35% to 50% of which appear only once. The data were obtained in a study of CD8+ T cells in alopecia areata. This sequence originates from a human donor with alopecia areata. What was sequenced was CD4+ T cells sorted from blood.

The CDR3 nucleotides are TGTGCCAGCAGTGAAAGTCGCGGGGAGCTGTTTTTT. Amino acid sequence: CASSESRGELFF. This chain uses TRBV2 with TRBJ2-2, with no clear D. V lost 2 bases and J lost 7, with 5 bases in between. Germline V gene sequence: CDR1 SNHLY, CDR2 FYNNEI. The CDR3 runs 12 residues.